The subject of this entry is one TCR beta chain. This record belongs to a study of T cell changes during pregnancy in multiple sclerosis. Here immunoSEQ multiplex PCR was the method, and the copy in TCRdb shows in-frame clones only, minus some. Of under 65,000 clones listed, roughly 92% were seen once; the top ten hold approximately 1.4%. Trimming removed 0 bases at V and 8 bases at J, with 19 bases between. The germline CDR1 and CDR2 sequences are LGHNA and YSLEER. The CDR3 is 16 residues long. This sequence originates from a female donor with multiple sclerosis, enrolled in a pregnancy study. This specimen was peripheral blood, taken in the second trimester of pregnancy. V gene TRBV4-3 combines with J gene TRBJ1-2; D is possibly TRBD1 (6 bases). Here the CDR3 DNA reads TGCGCCAGCAGCCAAGATCGGGGGGGCTCCGTAGGCGGCTACACCTTC. Amino acid sequence: CASSQDRGGSVGGYTF.